The rows below give T cell receptor beta chains drawn from one sample of a study of T-cell reconstitution after alpha-beta-depleted transplantation in children. TCRdb re-analysed the PCR reads in MiXCR, keeping a single row per CDR3 protein. Found here are a few hundred thousand distinct CDR3 sequences, roughly 7.8% of them singletons; the top ten hold approximately 9.1%. The sample here was peripheral blood, taken 360 days after TCRalphabeta/CD19-depleted stem cell transplant. All receptors derive from a female patient aged 2-9 years who had a stem cell transplant for Fanconi anemia, so the T cells may come from the graft donor. The CDR3 runs from the conserved cysteine through the conserved F or W. The D gene is left open where the match is weak. Size is stated for part of the rows, as once, few or many counts, or as a class when the clone is expanded.

CASSRNNRGFSTDTQYF TGCGCCAGCAGCCGGAACAACAGGGGATTTAGCACAGATACGCAGTATTTT TRBJ2-3 . TRBD1 TRBV5-1
CSALRTFINTGELFF TGCAGTGCCCTCCGGACCTTCATCAACACCGGGGAGCTGTTTTTT TRBJ2-2 few . TRBV20-1
CASSLSEASGGAYPSTDTQYF TGTGCCAGCAGCTTATCAGAGGCTAGCGGGGGGGCTTACCCTAGCACAGATACGCAGTATTTT TRBJ2-3 . TRBD2 TRBV7-9
CASSVRGQTDTQYF TGTGCCAGCAGCGTACGGGGACAGACAGATACGCAGTATTTT TRBJ2-3 many TRBD1 TRBV9
CASSKIKGSMGNTIYF TGTGCCAGCAGCAAGATTAAGGGTAGTATGGGAAACACCATATATTTT TRBJ1-3 few . TRBV3-1
CSARGPTPKHIPYTEAFF TGCAGTGCTAGGGGGCCTACACCGAAACATATCCCTTACACTGAAGCTTTCTTT TRBJ1-1 . . TRBV20-1
CASSLGRDSPYEQYF TGTGCCAGCAGTTTGGGCCGGGACAGCCCCTACGAGCAGTACTTC TRBJ2-7 . TRBD1 TRBV12-3/TRBV12-4
CSARDLGGSSTDTQYF TGCAGTGCTAGAGATCTTGGGGGGAGCAGCACAGATACGCAGTATTTT TRBJ2-3 many . TRBV20-1
CASSPRQPTSTDTQYF TGTGCCAGCAGCCCGCGCCAACCCACTAGCACAGATACGCAGTATTTT TRBJ2-3 many . TRBV5-8
CSVDGPRADTQYF TGCAGCGTTGACGGGCCAAGGGCGGATACGCAGTATTTT TRBJ2-3 . . TRBV29-1
CATIQGAGNTEAFF TGTGCCACAATACAGGGGGCAGGGAACACTGAAGCTTTCTTT TRBJ1-1 few TRBD1 TRBV28
CASSLGFREVETQYF TGCGCCAGCAGCTTAGGGTTTCGGGAGGTGGAGACCCAGTACTTC TRBJ2-5 many TRBD2 TRBV5-1
CSARDPIVRREQYF TGCAGTGCTAGAGATCCCATAGTTCGACGCGAGCAGTACTTC TRBJ2-7 many . TRBV20-1
CASSARSNTGELFF TGTGCCAGCAGTGCCAGGTCGAACACCGGGGAGCTGTTTTTT TRBJ2-2 many . TRBV25-1
CASGTGDYGYTF TGTGCCAGCGGGACAGGGGACTATGGCTACACCTTC TRBJ1-2 few TRBD1 TRBV11-1
CSAMGLAGDTQYF TGCAGTGCTATGGGACTAGCGGGAGATACGCAGTATTTT TRBJ2-3 many TRBD2 TRBV20-1
CASTGDGTEAFF TGTGCCAGCACGGGGGACGGGACTGAAGCTTTCTTT TRBJ1-1 few . TRBV2
CASSSPALAGGDNEQFF TGTGCCAGCAGCTCCCCGGCACTAGCGGGGGGGGACAATGAGCAGTTCTTC TRBJ2-1 many TRBD2 TRBV7-9
CASSVAGFVGELFF TGTGCCAGTAGTGTAGCAGGGTTCGTCGGGGAGCTGTTTTTT TRBJ2-2 many . TRBV19
CASSSIQGGWLGANVLTF TGTGCCAGCAGCTCCATACAGGGGGGATGGCTTGGGGCCAACGTCCTGACTTTC TRBJ2-6 few TRBD1 TRBV11-2
CASSQDGGPAGGNTIYF TGTGCCAGCAGCCAAGATGGGGGACCCGCCGGGGGAAACACCATATATTTT TRBJ1-3 . . TRBV3-1
CASSEWGTQKLF TGTGCCAGCAGTGAATGGGGTACACAGAAGCTTTTT TRBJ1-4 . . TRBV2
CAIRVTANSSTDTQYF TGTGCCATCAGAGTCACGGCTAACTCTAGCACAGATACGCAGTATTTT TRBJ2-3 many . TRBV10-3
CSANPDKWGDGYTF TGCAGTGCGAATCCGGACAAGTGGGGGGATGGCTACACCTTC TRBJ1-2 many . TRBV20-1
CASSTMTGSYEQYF TGCGCCAGCAGCACCATGACGGGCTCCTACGAGCAGTACTTC TRBJ2-7 many . TRBV5-1
CASSPTRALDIQYF TGCGCCAGCAGCCCCACGAGAGCCCTGGACATTCAGTACTTC TRBJ2-4 many . TRBV5-1
CASSLVFGEQGVHEQYF TGCGCCAGCAGCTTGGTTTTCGGGGAACAGGGTGTCCACGAGCAGTACTTC TRBJ2-7 many . TRBV5-1
CASSFSGGSSYEQYF TGTGCCAGCAGCTTTAGTGGGGGGAGCTCCTACGAGCAGTACTTC TRBJ2-7 many . TRBV5-5
CASSADGNSNQPQHF TGTGCCAGCAGCGCTGACGGGAATTCCAATCAGCCCCAGCATTTT TRBJ1-5 many . TRBV12-3/TRBV12-4
CASSRGTGFRINNEQFF TGTGCCAGCAGCCGTGGGACAGGGTTTAGGATAAATAATGAGCAGTTCTTC TRBJ2-1 many TRBD1 TRBV5-5
CASSRHLLAEETQYF TGTGCCAGCAGCCGCCACTTACTAGCTGAGGAGACCCAGTACTTC TRBJ2-5 few . TRBV7-6
CASSPTSGRSGELFF TGTGCCAGCAGCCCTACTAGCGGAAGGTCCGGGGAGCTGTTTTTT TRBJ2-2 . TRBD2 TRBV4-2
CASSLDHEETQYF TGTGCCAGCAGCTTGGATCACGAAGAGACCCAGTACTTC TRBJ2-5 . . TRBV7-3
CASSQRGIGQVTSF TGCGCCAGCAGCCAACGGGGGATAGGTCAGGTCACGAGCTTC TRBJ1-2 . . TRBV4-3
CASSSGTGLIRDYGYTF TGTGCCAGCAGCTCCGGGACAGGACTCATTCGAGACTATGGCTACACCTTC TRBJ1-2 . TRBD1 TRBV6-2/TRBV6-3
CASSSTGSQAFF TGTGCCAGCAGCTCAACAGGGAGTCAAGCTTTCTTT TRBJ1-1 . . TRBV6-2/TRBV6-3
CASSWDRGNIEQYF TGTGCCAGCTCCTGGGACAGGGGCAACATCGAGCAGTACTTC TRBJ2-7 few TRBD1 TRBV2